This T cell receptor (beta chain) was identified during a study of blood T cell repertoires in COVID-19. Overall study: Collection of acute and convalescent COVID-19 samples took place in the United States, Italy and Spain.

The CDR3 sequence is 19 residues long. Trimming removed 0 bases from V and 5 bases from J; junction bases left unmatched: 13. Germline values: CDR1 LGHNA, CDR2 YNFKEQ. The assay was immunoSEQ multiplex PCR, and TCRdb's table has in-frame clones only and misses some. The data hold about 330,000 clones, with 85% to 90% observed a single time. The participants were between about 18 and 100 years old and came from roughly 25 US areas. The J gene is TRBJ2-5, the V gene TRBV4-2; 12 nucleotides align to TRBD2. The TCR sequence derives from a woman aged 18 to 35 who had recovered from COVID-19. Sequenced input: PBMCs or T cells enriched from blood (not recorded which). The CDR3 region is CASSQDPTSGGFWEETQYF. CDR3 bases: TGTGCCAGCAGCCAAGATCCCACTAGCGGGGGGTTCTGGGAGGAGACCCAGTACTTC.